The rows below give T cell receptor beta chains drawn from one sample of a study of T cell changes during pregnancy in multiple sclerosis. The repertoire was sequenced with immunoSEQ multiplex PCR; TCRdb's copy has only in-frame clones and lacks some. The sample has 50,000 or so clones, around 90% seen once; the top ten hold around 0.4%. The sample here was CD4+ T cells from peripheral blood mononuclear cells, taken before pregnancy. All receptors come from a female donor with multiple sclerosis, enrolled in a pregnancy study. Each CDR3 is given with its conserved first and last residue. Each record gives: V gene, J gene, D gene, clone size, CDR3 DNA, CDR3 protein. The D gene is left open where the match is weak. Only some rows state a clone size, as once, few, many or a class for expanded clones.

TRBV7-2	TRBJ1-3	-	-	TGTGCCAGCAGCTTAACCCCCCTCGAGACTTCAAGCTCTGGAAACACCATATATTTT	CASSLTPLETSSSGNTIYF
TRBV11-1	TRBJ2-1	-	-	TGTGCCAGCAGCCCTCAGACAGGGGAGGGCAATGAGCAGTTCTTC	CASSPQTGEGNEQFF
TRBV7-9	TRBJ1-1	-	-	TGTGCCAGCAGCTTAGGAAGTGGGACTATCACTGAAGCTTTCTTT	CASSLGSGTITEAFF
TRBV7-8	TRBJ1-2	TRBD1	-	TGTGCCAGCAGCCCGACAGGGGTGGGCTATGGCTACACCTTC	CASSPTGVGYGYTF
TRBV5-6	TRBJ1-6	-	-	TGTGCCAGCAGCAGGGCAGGGGATAATTCACCCCTCCACTTT	CASSRAGDNSPLHF
TRBV5-4	TRBJ1-2	-	-	TGTGCCAGCAGCTTGGTAGGGGCGGGAGGCTACACCTTC	CASSLVGAGGYTF
TRBV7-9	TRBJ2-1	-	-	TGTGCCAGCAGCTTAGGGTTGGGGCGCCATGAGCAGTTCTTC	CASSLGLGRHEQFF
TRBV6-1	TRBJ1-5	TRBD1	-	TGTGCCAGCAGTGTGACAGGGGGGAGCAATCAGCCCCAGCATTTT	CASSVTGGSNQPQHF
TRBV7-8	TRBJ2-7	-	-	TGTGCCAGCAGCTTAGCTCCGGGAGCCAGCTCCTACGAGCAGTACTTC	CASSLAPGASSYEQYF
TRBV27	TRBJ1-3	-	-	TGTGCCAGCAGTTACAGACAGGAAGGACCCATATATTTT	CASSYRQEGPIYF
TRBV11-2	TRBJ1-1	-	-	TGTGCCAGCAGCAAAGAGACAGTGAACACTGAAGCTTTCTTT	CASSKETVNTEAFF
TRBV2	TRBJ1-1	TRBD1	-	TGTGCCAGCAGGCAAGACAGGGGTTCGACTGAAGCTTTCTTT	CASRQDRGSTEAFF
TRBV27	TRBJ1-5	-	-	TGTGCCACAGACACCAATAGCAATCAGCCCCAGCATTTT	CATDTNSNQPQHF
TRBV19	TRBJ2-3	-	-	TGTGCCAGTAGTCTCCCGACAGATACGCAGTATTTT	CASSLPTDTQYF
TRBV7-3	TRBJ2-1	TRBD2	-	TGTGCCAGCAGCCCGCCGCCAACTAGCGGGAGGCACAATGAGCAGTTCTTC	CASSPPPTSGRHNEQFF
TRBV5-1	TRBJ1-1	TRBD1	-	TGCGCCAGCAGGTCAGGGGGATCGGACACTGAAGCTTTCTTT	CASRSGGSDTEAFF
TRBV7-3	TRBJ2-3	-	-	TGTGCCAGCAGCTTAGGACAGACGGCCACAGATACGCAGTATTTT	CASSLGQTATDTQYF
TRBV5-1	TRBJ2-7	-	once	TGCGCCAGCAGCTTGTTGGCTAGCTACGAGCAGTACTTC	CASSLLASYEQYF
TRBV11-2	TRBJ1-1	-	-	TGTGCCAGCAGCTTAGAGGGGCAAACGGCATGGAACACTGAAGCTTTCTTT	CASSLEGQTAWNTEAFF
TRBV5-1	TRBJ2-7	TRBD2	-	TGCGCCAGCAGCTTGTCGGGGGGAGGGTCCTACGAGCAGTACTTC	CASSLSGGGSYEQYF
TRBV9	TRBJ2-2	TRBD1	-	TGTGCCAGCACGCGGACAGGGGGCACCGGGGAGCTGTTTTTT	CASTRTGGTGELFF
TRBV11-2	TRBJ2-7	TRBD1	few	TGTGCCAGCAGCCCGAGGGACAGGGGGTCCCGGGAGCAGTACTTC	CASSPRDRGSREQYF
TRBV6-1	TRBJ1-1	-	-	TGTGCCAGCATGAAACAGCTGAACACTGAAGCTTTCTTT	CASMKQLNTEAFF
TRBV9	TRBJ2-2	-	-	TGTGCCAGCAGCGCCCTAGGGGAGCTGTTTTTT	CASSALGELFF
TRBV4-1	TRBJ1-5	-	-	TGCGCCAGCAGCCAAGAAACAGGGAGCAATCAGCCCCAGCATTTT	CASSQETGSNQPQHF
TRBV2	TRBJ2-2	TRBD1	-	TGTGCCAGCACTGGACAGGGACGAACCGGGGAGCTGTTTTTT	CASTGQGRTGELFF
TRBV5-1	TRBJ2-7	-	-	TGCGCCAGCAGCTTGTGGGGGCAGCAATACGAGCAGTACTTC	CASSLWGQQYEQYF
TRBV25-1	TRBJ1-4	TRBD1	-	TGTGCCAGCAGGCCCTCCCCGGGACAGGGCGCGGGGAAACTGTTTTTT	CASRPSPGQGAGKLFF
TRBV19	TRBJ1-1	TRBD1	few	TGTGCCAGTACCCCACCGGGACAGTCAAAAGCTTTCTTT	CASTPPGQSKAFF
TRBV7-3	TRBJ2-3	TRBD1	once	TGTGCCAGCAGCTTAGAAACAGGGGGTCGGACAGATACGCAGTATTTT	CASSLETGGRTDTQYF
TRBV9	TRBJ2-4	-	-	TGTGCCAGCAGCGCCTTAGCGGAACTAGCCAAAAACATTCAGTACTTC	CASSALAELAKNIQYF
TRBV4-2	TRBJ1-5	TRBD1	-	TGTGCCAGCAGCCAAGACAGGGGGCAAAAGCCCCAGCATTTT	CASSQDRGQKPQHF
TRBV19	TRBJ2-4	-	-	TGTGCCAGTAGCGTCAGGGACATTCAGTACTTC	CASSVRDIQYF
TRBV5-4	TRBJ1-1	TRBD1	-	TGTGCCAGCAGCCCGGGACAGGGACCGACTGAAGCTTTCTTT	CASSPGQGPTEAFF
TRBV25-1	TRBJ2-1	-	-	TGTGCCAGCAGTGAATCCCGGGGAAGGTACAATGAGCAGTTCTTC	CASSESRGRYNEQFF
TRBV2	TRBJ1-4	-	-	TGTGCCAGCAGCCCTCAGAACCTGAATGAAAAACTGTTTTTT	CASSPQNLNEKLFF
TRBV27	TRBJ1-1	-	once	TGTGCCAGCAGTCCCCAGCAGGGGAGAGAATCTGAAGCTTTCTTT	CASSPQQGRESEAFF
TRBV7-2	TRBJ2-7	-	-	TGTGCCAGCAGCTTGGCAGGTAGGATCGAGCAGTACTTC	CASSLAGRIEQYF
TRBV27	TRBJ2-7	TRBD1	once	TGTGCCAGCAGTTTGGCAGGGGGAGACGAGCAGTACTTC	CASSLAGGDEQYF
TRBV7-9	TRBJ1-2	-	-	TGTGCCAGCAGCTTAGATGCAGGGGCCTATGGCTACACCTTC	CASSLDAGAYGYTF
TRBV4-2	TRBJ1-3	-	-	TGTGCCAGCAGCCAGACAGGAGACTCTGGAAACACCATATATTTT	CASSQTGDSGNTIYF
TRBV9	TRBJ1-2	-	-	TGTGCCAGCAGCGTAGACAGGGCTGGTGGCTACACCTTC	CASSVDRAGGYTF
TRBV4-1	TRBJ2-5	-	-	TGCGCCAGCAGCCAAGTCGGTGGGAGAAAGGAGACCCAGTACTTC	CASSQVGGRKETQYF
TRBV19	TRBJ1-1	-	-	TGTGCCAGCCTGGGGAGGGGCACTGAAGCTTTCTTT	CASLGRGTEAFF
TRBV13	TRBJ1-1	TRBD1	-	TGTGCCAGCAGCTATCGGACAGGGAACACTGAAGCTTTCTTT	CASSYRTGNTEAFF
TRBV29-1	TRBJ1-2	-	-	TGCAGCGTTCTGCAGGCAGATGGCTACACCTTC	CSVLQADGYTF
TRBV5-1	TRBJ2-2	TRBD1	few	TGCGCCAGCAGCTTCATCGGACAGGGTAACACCGGGGAGCTGTTTTTT	CASSFIGQGNTGELFF
TRBV30	TRBJ2-7	TRBD1	-	TGTGCCTCGCAAGGACAGGCCTACGAGCAGTACTTC	CASQGQAYEQYF
TRBV30	TRBJ1-4	TRBD1	-	TGTGCCTGGGCCGGGACAGGGAATGAAAAACTGTTTTTT	CAWAGTGNEKLFF
TRBV5-5	TRBJ1-3	-	-	TGTGCCAGCAGCTTGGTCCCAGGGAGGAGAAACACCATATATTTT	CASSLVPGRRNTIYF
TRBV27	TRBJ1-5	-	-	TGTGCCAGCAGTTTATGGCAGGGGCAGGGGAATCAGCCCCAGCATTTT	CASSLWQGQGNQPQHF
TRBV6-5	TRBJ1-2	-	-	TGTGCCAGCAGCCCGGTGAAGGGAGATGGCTACACCTTC	CASSPVKGDGYTF
TRBV19	TRBJ2-6	-	-	TGTGCCAGTAGTATCCTACTGTTCAGGGGTAGCTCTGGGGCCAACGTCCTGACTTTC	CASSILLFRGSSGANVLTF